Listed below are T cell receptor beta chains from one sample, sequenced in a study of technical replicates of blood from several donors. Profiling relied on immunoSEQ multiplex PCR, and the TCRdb table lists in-frame clones only, not all of them. The sample contains 75,000 to 100,000 clones, about 95% of which appear only once. The specimen was T cells isolated from PBMCs. The receptors here all came from a human donor in good health. CDR3s include the opening cysteine and the closing phenylalanine or tryptophan. D genes are given only for firm matches. Size is stated for part of the rows, as once, few or many counts, or as a class when the clone is expanded.

TRBJ2-1 | TRBV6-6 | TRBD2 | - | TGTGCCAGCAGTACACTAGCGGGAGTTGTGAATGAGCAGTTCTTC | CASSTLAGVVNEQFF
TRBJ2-2 | TRBV6-6 | TRBD2 | - | TGTGCCAGCAGTTATCAAGCTAGCGGGACCGGGGAGCTGTTTTTT | CASSYQASGTGELFF
TRBJ2-1 | TRBV30 | TRBD2 | once | TGTGCCTGGAGTCCCCGGGAGGCGGCCAATGAGCAGTTCTTC | CAWSPREAANEQFF
TRBJ2-7 | TRBV5-1 | - | once | TGCGCCAGCAGCTTGGTGGGAGTCAACGAGCAGTACTTC | CASSLVGVNEQYF
TRBJ2-4 | TRBV19 | TRBD2 | - | TGTGCCAGTAGTGCCCAGCGGGAGTTAAACATTCAGTACTTC | CASSAQRELNIQYF
TRBJ2-2 | TRBV9 | - | - | TGTGCCAGCAGCGTGGGGAGCGGGGAGCTGTTTTTT | CASSVGSGELFF
TRBJ2-7 | TRBV28 | - | - | TGTGCCAGCCCAGACTCCAAGGGGATAGAGCAGTACTTC | CASPDSKGIEQYF
TRBJ2-7 | TRBV15 | TRBD2 | - | TGTGCCACCAGCAGACTAGCGGGAGTCCACGAGCAGTACTTC | CATSRLAGVHEQYF
TRBJ1-4 | TRBV7-8 | TRBD1 | - | TGTGCCAGCAGCCCCATGTCGGACAGGGGAAACTTGAAGAATGAAAAACTGTTTTTT | CASSPMSDRGNLKNEKLFF
TRBJ2-7 | TRBV19 | - | - | TGTGCCAGTAGTATAGTCGGGAGCTACGAGCAGTACTTC | CASSIVGSYEQYF
TRBJ2-7 | TRBV18 | - | once | TGTGCCAGCTCACCACAACGGAGCAGCTCCTACGAGCAGTACTTC | CASSPQRSSSYEQYF
TRBJ2-7 | TRBV7-3 | TRBD1 | - | TGTGCCAGCAGCTTCAGCGGGACAGGGGGCCACGAGCAGTACTTC | CASSFSGTGGHEQYF
TRBJ1-2 | TRBV19 | TRBD1 | - | TGTGCCAGTATCGACACAGGGGGGGCCTATGGCTACACCTTC | CASIDTGGAYGYTF
TRBJ1-2 | TRBV18 | - | - | TGTGCCAGCTCACCATCAAGTAAGGGGGATGGCTACACCTTC | CASSPSSKGDGYTF
TRBJ1-1 | TRBV2 | - | - | TGTGCCAGCAGCCCGGGACTTTTAGGCCTGAACACTGAAGCTTTCTTT | CASSPGLLGLNTEAFF
TRBJ2-3 | TRBV5-6 | TRBD2 | - | TGTGCCAGCAGCTTGGGTGGGAGGGCCACGGCAGATACGCAGTATTTT | CASSLGGRATADTQYF
TRBJ2-3 | TRBV28 | - | - | TGTGCCAGCAGTTCCCGACAGTACACAGATACGCAGTATTTT | CASSSRQYTDTQYF
TRBJ2-7 | TRBV6-5 | TRBD1 | - | TGTGCCAGCGGATCCAGGGGGAAGTACGAGCAGTACTTC | CASGSRGKYEQYF
TRBJ2-7 | TRBV7-9 | TRBD1 | - | TGTGCCAGCAGGGGGACAATACAGGGGATCTACGAGCAGTACTTC | CASRGTIQGIYEQYF
TRBJ2-7 | TRBV18 | - | - | TGTGCCAGCTCACCTCCAGGGGTTAGCTCCTACGAGCAGTACTTC | CASSPPGVSSYEQYF
TRBJ2-5 | TRBV7-9 | - | few | TGTGCCAGCAGCCTACAGGGCTTCGGGGAGACCCAGTACTTC | CASSLQGFGETQYF
TRBJ2-2 | TRBV4-3 | - | - | TGCGCCAGCAGCCAAGACTCCTCCACCGGGGAGCTGTTTTTT | CASSQDSSTGELFF
TRBJ2-1 | TRBV7-2 | - | - | TGTGCCAGCAGCTTAGGAGATAGCTCCTACAATGAGCAGTTCTTC | CASSLGDSSYNEQFF
TRBJ1-5 | TRBV7-8 | - | - | TGTGCCAGCAGCTTATTAAGCAATCAGCCCCAGCATTTT | CASSLLSNQPQHF
TRBJ2-5 | TRBV7-2 | TRBD2 | - | TGTGCCAGCAGCTCGGGACTAGCGGCACAAGAGACCCAGTACTTC | CASSSGLAAQETQYF
TRBJ2-2 | TRBV25-1 | TRBD1 | - | TGTGCCAGCAGTGGACAGGGATGGGACGGGGAGCTGTTTTTT | CASSGQGWDGELFF
TRBJ1-2 | TRBV5-4 | TRBD1 | once | TGTGCCAGCAGCCCTCCGGACAGGCCTGACGGCTACACCTTC | CASSPPDRPDGYTF
TRBJ2-7 | TRBV18 | TRBD2 | - | TGTGCCAGCTCACCGGGACTAGACTACGAGCAGTACTTC | CASSPGLDYEQYF
TRBJ2-7 | TRBV7-2 | TRBD2 | - | TGTGCCAGCAGCTTAAAAGCGGGAGTCTACGAGCAGTACTTC | CASSLKAGVYEQYF
TRBJ2-7 | TRBV18 | - | - | TGTGCCAGCTCACCCCCTTGGCCGCGGTTACCCTACGAGCAGTACTTC | CASSPPWPRLPYEQYF
TRBJ2-7 | TRBV10-2 | - | - | TGCGCCAGCAACCAGGACAGAGACTACGAGCAGTACTTC | CASNQDRDYEQYF
TRBJ2-2 | TRBV7-9 | TRBD2 | - | TGTGCCAGCAGCCGGTATCCGTTGTACGGGAGGGCCGCCGGGGAGCTGTTTTTT | CASSRYPLYGRAAGELFF
TRBJ2-2 | TRBV5-4 | TRBD1 | once | TGTGCCAGCAGCTTAAGGGGGCTGGGCACCGGGGAGCTGTTTTTT | CASSLRGLGTGELFF
TRBJ2-1 | TRBV19 | TRBD2 | - | TGTGCCAGTAGTATATCCGGGAGGGCCTTTTATGAGCAGTTCTTC | CASSISGRAFYEQFF
TRBJ1-5 | TRBV28 | - | - | TGTGCCAGCAGTATCGTAGATCAGCCCCAGCATTTT | CASSIVDQPQHF
TRBJ2-3 | TRBV23-1 | TRBD1 | few | TGCGCCAGCAGTTCCGGACAGGGGACAGATACGCAGTATTTT | CASSSGQGTDTQYF
TRBJ2-3 | TRBV7-9 | TRBD1 | - | TGTGCCAGCAGCGTACCTACAGGGGGCCCAGATACGCAGTATTTT | CASSVPTGGPDTQYF
TRBJ2-3 | TRBV9 | - | - | TGTGCCAGCAGCGCAGGAGATACGCAGTATTTT | CASSAGDTQYF
TRBJ1-2 | TRBV19 | - | - | TGTGCCAGTAGTATTCCGCAGTCTTATGGCTACACCTTC | CASSIPQSYGYTF
TRBJ2-5 | TRBV19 | - | - | TGTGCCAGTAGTATGAGGCAGACTCAAGAGACCCAGTACTTC | CASSMRQTQETQYF
TRBJ1-1 | TRBV5-6 | - | - | TGTGCCAGCAGCTTCAATCCGAACACTGAAGCTTTCTTT | CASSFNPNTEAFF
TRBJ1-2 | TRBV15 | - | - | TGTGCCACCAGCAGAGCTCTACAGGACTATGGCTACACCTTC | CATSRALQDYGYTF
TRBJ2-7 | TRBV10-1 | TRBD1 | once | TGCGCCAGCAGTGAGTTTCCGACAGGGTTTACCTACGAGCAGTACTTC | CASSEFPTGFTYEQYF
TRBJ2-1 | TRBV29-1 | TRBD2 | - | TGCAGCGTTGAAGGGGCTAGCGGGGAAGAGGGAGAGCAGTTCTTC | CSVEGASGEEGEQFF
TRBJ2-7 | TRBV7-6 | TRBD2 | - | TGTGCCAGCAGCTTAGGGGGGGGGACTGAATCCTACGAGCAGTACTTC | CASSLGGGTESYEQYF
TRBJ2-3 | TRBV6-6 | - | once | TGTGCCAGCAGTTACGTATACGGGGCAGATACGCAGTATTTT | CASSYVYGADTQYF